Given below is one TCR beta chain in context. As yet, its antigen is unknown. The data stem from a study of T cell responses to AZD1222 COVID-19 vaccine. Study-level results: Increases in Spike-specific TCR breadth and depth were seen after two AZD1222 doses. Just a handful of AZD1222 recipients tested seropositive at baseline. The sample set comprised mostly white British donors with more females, and clonal diversity was possibly underestimated. Repertoires were obtained solely post-peak T cell response.

The repertoire was sequenced with immunoSEQ multiplex PCR; TCRdb's copy has only in-frame clones and lacks some. The sample carries over 150,000 clones, 88% recorded once. V lost 6 bases, J lost 9 bases, and 14 bases stayed unmatched. Germline CDR1 reads SGHRS; CDR2 reads YFSETQ. The CDR3 has 15 residues. V gene TRBV5-1 combines with J gene TRBJ2-1, with 8 bases lining up with TRBD2. The source was peripheral blood, collected 28 days after the second AZD1222 dose. The receptor was derived from an adult who received the AZD1222 COVID-19 vaccine. The CDR3 DNA sequence: TGCGCCAGCAATTCCGGACTAGCCATTGGTGGTGAGCAGTTCTTC. This sequence encodes CASNSGLAIGGEQFF.